This note documents a single T cell receptor (beta chain) sequence. The data originate from a study of T-cell memory formation after mild COVID-19. The CDR3 runs 14 residues. Germline CDR1 is MNHNY and CDR2 is SVGAGI (reference sequence). V was clipped by 6 bases and J by 5 bases; unmatched bases: 8. Using its own MiXCR run on the 5' RACE reads, TCRdb lists one record per CDR3 protein. The data contain 450,000 or so distinct CDR3 sequences, around a quarter of them singletons. This clonotype was sampled from an adult woman who had mild COVID-19 (a few samples of this study predate the infection). Cell type and time point are not known. The V call is TRBV6-6, the J call TRBJ2-5; 8 positions match TRBD2. Sequencing was performed on PBMCs or a T cell subset sorted from them (not recorded which). The CDR3 protein is CASRAGLVGETQYF. Here the CDR3 DNA reads TGTGCCAGCAGGGCGGGACTAGTAGGCGAGACCCAGTACTTC.